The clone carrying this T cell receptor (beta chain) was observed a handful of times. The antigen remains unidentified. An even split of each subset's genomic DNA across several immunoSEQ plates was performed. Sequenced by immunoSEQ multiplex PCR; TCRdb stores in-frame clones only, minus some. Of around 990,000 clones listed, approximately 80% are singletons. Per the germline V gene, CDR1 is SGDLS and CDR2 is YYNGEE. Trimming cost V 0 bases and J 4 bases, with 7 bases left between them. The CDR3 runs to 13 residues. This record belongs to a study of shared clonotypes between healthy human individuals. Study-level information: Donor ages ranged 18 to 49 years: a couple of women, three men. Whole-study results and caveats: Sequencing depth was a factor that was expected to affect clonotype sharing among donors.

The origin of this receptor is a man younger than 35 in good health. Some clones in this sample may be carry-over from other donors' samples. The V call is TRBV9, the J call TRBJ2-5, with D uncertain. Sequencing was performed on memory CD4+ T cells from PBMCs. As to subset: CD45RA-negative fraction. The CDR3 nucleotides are TGTGCCAGCAGCGTAGGGATCACAGAGACCCAGTACTTC. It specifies CASSVGITETQYF. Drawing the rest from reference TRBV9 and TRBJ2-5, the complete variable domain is DSGVTQTPKHLITATGQRVTLRCSPRSGDLSVYWYQQSLDQGLQFLIQYYNGEERAKGNILERFSAQQFPDLHSELNLSSLELGDSALYFCASSVGITETQYFGPGTRLLVL.